This T cell receptor (beta chain) was documented in a study of spatial heterogeneity in lung cancer. Specified time point: sample taken at primary tumor resection. The input material, whole RNA from tumor, nontumor lung or frozen PBMC, was sequenced unsorted. This clonotype was seen many times. TCRdb used MiXCR to reprocess the 5' RACE reads, holding one entry per CDR3 protein. The sample has tens of thousands of distinct CDR3 sequences; 6.3% are singletons. Trimming took 6 bases from V and 4 from J, leaving 15 bases between them. This CDR3 is built from 14 residues. The receptor comes from a female donor with early-stage non-small cell lung cancer. The V and J genes are TRBV12-3 or TRBV12-4 and TRBJ1-1; possibly TRBD1 for D (5 bases). This sample comprised PBMCs, obtained at surgery. The CDR3, as DNA: TGTGCCAGCAGCCCTTCACCCGGGGCCACTGAAGCTTTCTTT. Translation gives CASSPSPGATEAFF.